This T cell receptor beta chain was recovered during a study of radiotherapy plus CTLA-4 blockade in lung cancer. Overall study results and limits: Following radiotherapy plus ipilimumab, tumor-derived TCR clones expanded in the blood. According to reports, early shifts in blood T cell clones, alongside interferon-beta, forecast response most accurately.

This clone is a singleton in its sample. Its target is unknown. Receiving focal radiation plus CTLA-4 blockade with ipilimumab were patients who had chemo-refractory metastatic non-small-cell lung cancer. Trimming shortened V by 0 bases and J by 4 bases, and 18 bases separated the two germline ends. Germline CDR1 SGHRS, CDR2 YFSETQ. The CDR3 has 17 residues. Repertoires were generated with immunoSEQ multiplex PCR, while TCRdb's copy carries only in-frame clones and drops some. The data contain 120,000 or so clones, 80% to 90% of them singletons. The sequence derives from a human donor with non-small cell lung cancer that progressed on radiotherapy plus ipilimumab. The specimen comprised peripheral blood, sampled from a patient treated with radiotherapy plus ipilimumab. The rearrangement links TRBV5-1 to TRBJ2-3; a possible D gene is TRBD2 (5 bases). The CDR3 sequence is CASSLAGWGSGADTQYF. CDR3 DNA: TGCGCCAGCAGCTTGGCGGGGTGGGGATCAGGAGCAGATACGCAGTATTTT.